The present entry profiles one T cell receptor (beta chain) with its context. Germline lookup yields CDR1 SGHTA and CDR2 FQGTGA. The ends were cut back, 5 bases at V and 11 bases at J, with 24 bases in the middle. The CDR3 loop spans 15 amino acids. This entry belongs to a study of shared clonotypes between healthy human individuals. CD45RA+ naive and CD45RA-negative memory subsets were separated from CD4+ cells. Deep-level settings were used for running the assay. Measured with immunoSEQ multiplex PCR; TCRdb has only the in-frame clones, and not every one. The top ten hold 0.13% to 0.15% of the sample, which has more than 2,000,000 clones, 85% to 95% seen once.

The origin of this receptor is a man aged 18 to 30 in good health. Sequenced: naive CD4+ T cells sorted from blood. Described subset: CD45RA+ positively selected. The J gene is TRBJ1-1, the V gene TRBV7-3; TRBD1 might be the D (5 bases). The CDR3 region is CASSPVGRPGPGAFF. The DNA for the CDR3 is TGTGCCAGCAGCCCCGTAGGAAGACCAGGCCCAGGGGCTTTCTTT.